This T cell receptor beta chain was identified in a study of OX40 agonist ivuxolimab in advanced cancers. In the study overall: Ivuxolimab was a fully human IgG2 agonistic monoclonal antibody targeting the costimulatory receptor OX40 (CD134). Intravenous ivuxolimab was administered to patients every 2 weeks at six dose levels: 0.01, 0.1, 0.3, 1.5, 3 and 10 mg/kg. Partial responses were achieved by three dose-escalation patients, of whom one had hepatocellular carcinoma and two had cutaneous melanoma. Of the roughly 52 dose-escalation patients, hepatocellular carcinoma was present in approximately 20, melanoma in roughly 15, renal cell carcinoma in 9 and head and neck cancer in 9. The paper describes the monotherapy dose-escalation part (N of about 55 patients) of the phase I trial of ivuxolimab. A male proportion of roughly 80% and a mean age of about 60 years, ranging from roughly 23 to 79, were recorded for the dose-escalation cohort. Peripheral TCRbeta sequencing was intended to test whether TCR sequence diversity was altered and clonal T-cell expansion was caused by ivuxolimab. Patients were allowed to have had prior anti-PD-1, anti-PD-L1 or anti-CTLA-4 therapy, and roughly two fifths of the dose-escalation patients had been treated with checkpoint inhibitors.

To sequence the TCRbeta CDR3 region, genomic DNA was isolated from the sorted cells. The immunoSEQ Assay was used for sequencing of TCRbeta CDR3 regions. TCRdb's version of the immuneACCESS table is confined to in-frame rearrangements and falls short of the full clone set. An unresolved V gene accounts for under half of the shortfall where checked; the remainder is of unknown origin. Across this sample there are 9,500 to 10,000 clones, with 66% seen only once. In total, the top ten clones hold roughly a quarter of the sample. General study outcomes and caveats: Antigen specificity was not determined for the clonally expanded peripheral T cells. In the 0.1-3.0 mg/kg groups, partial responders had among the lowest normalized peripheral clonal expansion, particularly in CD8+ T cells. After ivuxolimab, more expanded clones were found on average in CD8+ T cells than in CD4+ T cells. Low levels of normalized T-cell clonal expansion were also seen in some nonresponding patients. At doses from 0.1 to 3.0 mg/kg, clonal expansion was seen in both CD4+ and CD8+ blood T cells between baseline and week 6.

Patients with autoimmune disease history or receiving systemic immunosuppression were excluded from the trial. Peripheral blood for TCR sequencing was collected from all dose cohorts at baseline, on cycle 4 day 1, and on cycle 7 day 1. Samples came from an open-label, multicenter, first-in-human phase I dose-escalation trial of ivuxolimab. Adults with locally advanced or metastatic melanoma, renal cell carcinoma, hepatocellular carcinoma or head and neck squamous cell carcinoma were enrolled in the trial. Before TCR sequencing, CD4+ and CD8+ T cells were separately sorted from peripheral blood. Germline trimming amounts to 1 base on V and 6 bases on J, with 0 as the count of junction bases outside the gene matches. CDR3 length: 13 amino acids, cysteine to phenylalanine. Just the 39-base CDR3 DNA is kept, in frame starting at base 1. From the germline V gene, CDR1 is SGHNT and CDR2 is YENEEA. As for this clone: Which antigen it targets is not known. No much larger clone exists at a distance of one base, and base qualities are not known.

Sample: CD4+ or CD8+ T cells sorted from blood, taken in a trial of the OX40 agonist ivuxolimab. This clonotype was obtained from an adult with an advanced solid tumor such as melanoma, head and neck, liver or kidney cancer. The chain couples TRBV11-3 to TRBJ1-2, and 9 junction bases match TRBD1. The CDR3 loop reads CASSLGTGDGYTF. The sequenced DNA is TGTGCCAGCAGCTTAGGGACAGGGGATGGCTACACCTTC. Supplemented by the reference TRBV11-3 and TRBJ1-2 proteins around the CDR3, the complete variable domain is EAGVVQSPRYKIIEKKQPVAFWCNPISGHNTLYWYLQNLGQGPELLIRYENEEAVDDSQLPKDRFSAERLKGVDSTLKIQPAELGDSAVYLCASSLGTGDGYTFGSGTRLTVV.